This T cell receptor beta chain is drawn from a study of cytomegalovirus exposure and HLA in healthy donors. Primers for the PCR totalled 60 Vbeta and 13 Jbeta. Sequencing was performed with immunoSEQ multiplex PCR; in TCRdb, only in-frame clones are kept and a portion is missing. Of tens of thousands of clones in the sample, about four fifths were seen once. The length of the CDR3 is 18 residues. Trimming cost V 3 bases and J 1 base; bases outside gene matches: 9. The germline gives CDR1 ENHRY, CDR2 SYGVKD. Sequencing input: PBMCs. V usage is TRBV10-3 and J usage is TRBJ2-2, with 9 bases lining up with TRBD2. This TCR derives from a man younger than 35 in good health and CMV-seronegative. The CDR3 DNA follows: TGTGCCATCAGTGACCAGCGGGGGGCCTCTGGGAACACCGGGGAGCTGTTTTTT. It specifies CAISDQRGASGNTGELFF.